This T cell receptor beta chain was retrieved from a study of TIL therapy for anti-PD-1-resistant metastatic lung cancer. Time point: pre-treatment sample, taken before nivolumab and TIL therapy. The V and J ends lost 6 bases and 0 bases, in that order; junction bases with no gene match: 5. There are 17 residues in the CDR3. Per germline, CDR1 ENHRY and CDR2 SYGVKD. The immunoSEQ assay was v3. Produced via immunoSEQ multiplex PCR; TCRdb's table is partial and in-frame only. The sample shows about 45,000 clones, 70% to 80% of them seen only once. The TCR comes from a man between 70 and 80 years old with non-small cell lung cancer. The chain carries TRBV10-3 and TRBJ2-2; 12 bases match TRBD1. Sequenced here: blood, sampled at baseline. The CDR3 coding sequence is TGTGCCATCAGCGGGACAGGGGGCTCTGCGAACACCGGGGAGCTGTTTTTT. This translates into CAISGTGGSANTGELFF.